These 17 T cell receptor beta chains came from one sample sequenced in a study of blood T cell repertoires in COVID-19. Assay: immunoSEQ multiplex PCR; the TCRdb copy retains only in-frame clones and omits some. This sample carries approximately 270,000 clones, roughly 88% of them seen once, and the ten largest clones take roughly 1.4%. The sequenced sample consisted of peripheral blood. Receptors originate from a man older than 75 with acute or convalescent COVID-19.

This chain joins TRBV7-9 and TRBJ1-1; 8 bases match TRBD1. The CDR3 spans 14 residues. V shed 1 base and J 6 bases; nucleotides not matched to a gene: 4. Germline CDR1 and CDR2: SEHNR and FQNEAQ (reference sequence). The CDR3 sequence: CASSLGTGRPEAFF. Written as DNA, the CDR3 is TGTGCCAGCAGCTTAGGGACAGGGAGACCTGAAGCTTTCTTT.

The chain couples TRBV5-1 to TRBJ1-4, with no clear D. V shed 4 bases and J shed 3 bases, with 16 bases lying between them. The CDR3 totals 16 residues. Looked up from germline, CDR1 is SGHRS and CDR2 is YFSETQ. This CDR3 reads CASSPIHQAPNEKLFF. The CDR3 DNA reads as TGCGCCAGCAGCCCCATCCATCAGGCTCCTAATGAAAAACTGTTTTTT.

V and J are TRBV7-3 and TRBJ2-2; D perhaps matches TRBD2 (6 bases). CDR1 and CDR2 from the germline V gene are SGHTA and FQGTGA. V was trimmed by 5 bases and J by 5 bases, leaving 15 bases between them. This CDR3 is 15 amino acids long. The CDR3 DNA is TGTGCCAGCAGCGAGAGGCGGGGTGGGACCGGGGAGCTGTTTTTT. It specifies CASSERRGGTGELFF.

The V and J genes are TRBV3-1 (or the pseudogene TRBV3-2) and TRBJ1-3; D not certain. CDR1 and CDR2 from the germline V gene are LGHDT and YNNKEL (reference sequence). The length of the CDR3 is 17 residues. Trimming left V 4 bases short and J 0 bases short, with 16 bases between. CDR3 DNA: TGTGCCAGCAGCCCCGCCAGAGCGGAACGCTCTGGAAACACCATATATTTT. This encodes CASSPARAERSGNTIYF.

The rearrangement links TRBV4-2 to TRBJ2-3; 13 bases map to TRBD2. V lost 2 bases, J lost 5 bases, and 7 bases stayed unmatched. The germline CDR1 and CDR2 sequences are LGHNA and YNFKEQ. CDR3 length: 17 residues. The CDR3 coding sequence is TGTGCCAGCAGCCAAACTACTAGCGGGAGGGAGAGAGATACGCAGTATTTT. Encoded protein: CASSQTTSGRERDTQYF.

This clone occurred once. The chain employs TRBV29-1 and TRBJ2-7; D is undetermined. The CDR3 sequence is 14 residues long. Trimming removed 6 bases at V and 0 bases at J, with 15 bases between. Germline CDR1 is SQVTM and CDR2 is ANQGSEA. The DNA of the CDR3 is TGCAGCGTCGCCATCAGCGTAGGCTCCTACGAGCAGTACTTC. Translated, it gives CSVAISVGSYEQYF.

This clone was counted once. The chain couples TRBV18 to TRBJ2-3; 9 bases fit TRBD1. Germline assignment: CDR1 KGHSH and CDR2 LQKENI. The CDR3 extends over 15 amino acids. V lost 5 bases and J lost 2; bases outside the gene matches: 5. CDR3 coding DNA: TGTGCCAGCTCAGGGACAGGGCTTGACACAGATACGCAGTATTTT. This gives the protein CASSGTGLDTDTQYF. The variable domain in full, completed from reference TRBV18 and TRBJ2-3, reads NAGVMQNPRHLVRRRGQEARLRCSPMKGHSHVYWYRQLPEEGLKFMVYLQKENIIDESGMPKERFSAEFPKEGPSILRIQQVVRGDSAAYFCASSGTGLDTDTQYFGPGTRLTVL.

The V call is TRBV5-1, the J call TRBJ2-3, with 15 nucleotides matching TRBD2. Trimming took 3 bases from V and 0 from J; bases not matched to a gene: 14. The germline gives CDR1 SGHRS, CDR2 YFSETQ. This CDR3 has 21 amino acids. The CDR3 DNA sequence: TGCGCCAGCAGCTCCCGCCTCCACGGACTAGCGGGGGGGCGGAGCACAGATACGCAGTATTTT. It translates to CASSSRLHGLAGGRSTDTQYF.

The rearrangement uses TRBV19 and TRBJ2-1, with 9 bases fitting TRBD1. CDR1 LNHDA and CDR2 SQIVND come from the germline V gene (reference sequence). The CDR3 totals 17 residues. V trimming: 7 bases; J trimming: 5 bases; junction bases outside the gene matches: 15. CDR3 sequence (DNA): TGTGCCAGTACCCCACTACTCACAGGGGGCGCAGACAATGAGCAGTTCTTC. Its protein is CASTPLLTGGADNEQFF.

This clone was seen a handful of times. The rearrangement joins TRBV6-2 or TRBV6-3 to TRBJ1-1, with D possibly matching TRBD1 (6 bases). From germline, CDR1 is MNHEY and CDR2 SVGEGT. Trimming removed 5 bases from V and 1 base from J, with 17 bases in between. The CDR3 loop spans 16 amino acids. The CDR3 DNA follows: TGTGCCAGCAGTCCCCCCTTGGGGGGGGCGAACACTGAAGCTTTCTTT. This sequence encodes CASSPPLGGANTEAFF.

The J gene is TRBJ1-3, the V gene TRBV29-1; 8 bases are a match to TRBD1. Looked up from germline, CDR1 is SQVTM and CDR2 is ANQGSEA. V gave up 3 bases and J gave up 4 bases; unmatched junction bases: 5. There are 14 residues in the CDR3. In DNA, the CDR3 is TGCAGCGTTGACCCGACAGGGGTCGGAAACACCATATATTTT. Translated: CSVDPTGVGNTIYF. The whole variable domain, filled in from reference TRBV29-1 and TRBJ1-3, reads SAVISQKPSRDICQRGTSLTIQCQVDSQVTMMFWYRQQPGQSLTLIATANQGSEATYESGFVIDKFPISRPNLTFSTLTVSNMSPEDSSIYLCSVDPTGVGNTIYFGEGSWLTVV.

The rearrangement joins TRBV6-5 to TRBJ1-2, with TRBD1 identical over 8 bases. With V trimmed by 6 bases and J by 8 bases, 8 bases remained unmatched. The CDR3 loop spans 13 amino acids. From germline, CDR1 is MNHEY and CDR2 SVGAGI. CDR3 DNA sequence: TGTGCCAGCAGCCCAGGACAGGGAGGAGGCTACACCTTC. It specifies CASSPGQGGGYTF.

This chain joins TRBV11-2 and TRBJ2-7, with 14 bases identical to TRBD2. Germline V gives CDR1 SGHAT, CDR2 FQNNGV. The CDR3 covers 19 residues. Trimming took 3 bases from V and 0 from J; bases not matched to a gene: 10. CDR3: CASSLRPGLAGVFSYEQYF. The DNA of the CDR3 is TGTGCCAGCAGCTTGCGACCGGGACTAGCGGGAGTCTTCTCCTACGAGCAGTACTTC.

The chain recombines TRBV11-2 with TRBJ2-6; 11 nucleotides match TRBD1. This CDR3 region has 18 residues. Trimming at V came to 5 bases and at J to 1 base, leaving 7 bases not matched to a gene. Germline V CDR1 and CDR2: SGHAT, FQNNGV. CDR3 bases: TGTGCCAGCAGCGCCGCAGGGACAGGGGGTTCTGGGGCCAACGTCCTGACTTTC. This gives the protein CASSAAGTGGSGANVLTF. Supplemented by reference TRBV11-2 and TRBJ2-6, the full variable domain reads EAGVAQSPRYKIIEKRQSVAFWCNPISGHATLYWYQQILGQGPKLLIQFQNNGVVDDSQLPKDRFSAERLKGVDSTLKIQPAKLEDSAVYLCASSAAGTGGSGANVLTFGAGSRLTVL.

The J gene is TRBJ1-1, the V gene TRBV5-4; TRBD1 matches 9 bases. This CDR3 has 17 residues. Trimming removed 2 bases from V and 2 bases from J; junction bases left unmatched: 10. CDR1 is SGHNT, CDR2 YYREEE, per germline (reference sequence). CDR3 region: CASSFGGLTGGNTEAFF. The CDR3 bases are TGTGCCAGCAGCTTTGGGGGACTCACAGGGGGCAACACTGAAGCTTTCTTT.

The chain recombines TRBV7-3 with TRBJ2-3; 12 nucleotides agree with TRBD2. In germline, CDR1 is SGHTA, CDR2 FQGTGA. The CDR3 covers 17 residues. After removal of 5 bases from V and 1 base from J, the junction contained 7 bases not matched to a gene. The CDR3 loop reads CASSRRTSGIGTDTQYF. In nucleotides, the CDR3 is TGTGCCAGCAGCCGCAGGACTAGCGGGATTGGCACAGATACGCAGTATTTT.

J is TRBJ1-1 and V is TRBV5-4; 8 bases map to TRBD1. The germline V gene has CDR1 SGHNT and CDR2 YYREEE (reference sequence). With 4 bases clipped from V and 4 bases from J, the junction kept 6 bases outside the gene matches. The CDR3 is made up of 14 amino acids. CDR3 residues: CASSPGQVGTEAFF. In DNA, the CDR3 is TGTGCCAGCAGCCCGGGACAGGTCGGCACTGAAGCTTTCTTT.